Below are 5 T cell receptor beta chains sequenced from a single sample in a study of cytotoxic CD8 clonotypes in ibrutinib-treated CLL. The method was immunoSEQ multiplex PCR; TCRdb's version includes in-frame clones alone and lacks a portion of them. This sample carries roughly 220,000 clones, just over 70% of them seen once, and the ten largest clones take roughly 5.8%. The sample here was PBMCs, taken after 12 months of ibrutinib treatment. The receptor source for this set is a human donor with chronic lymphocytic leukemia.

V and J are TRBV19 and TRBJ2-2; a possible D gene is TRBD1 (6 bases). The CDR3 runs to 14 residues. Germline assignment: CDR1 LNHDA and CDR2 SQIVND (reference sequence). V was cut by 4 bases and J by 6 bases, with 12 bases left in between. DNA of the CDR3: TGTGCCAGTAGTACTTACACAGGGTCCGGGGAGCTGTTTTTT. Protein product: CASSTYTGSGELFF.

This chain links TRBV4-3 with TRBJ2-7; 7 bases line up with TRBD1. CDR3 length: 15 residues. J was trimmed by 1 base and V by 0 bases; bases with no gene match: 3. The V gene's germline CDR1 is LGHNA and CDR2 YSLEER. In DNA, the CDR3 is TGCGCCAGCAGCCAAGAGGACAGGCTTTCCTACGAGCAGTACTTC. The encoded protein is CASSQEDRLSYEQYF.

J is TRBJ2-7 and V is TRBV29-1; tentative D call: TRBD1 (6 bases). Per germline, CDR1 SQVTM and CDR2 ANQGSEA. V was shortened by 6 bases and J by 2 bases, with 14 bases between the two germline ends. There are 13 residues in the CDR3. DNA for the CDR3: TGCAGCGTCACCGGGACACAACCCTACGAGCAGTACTTC. Protein sequence: CSVTGTQPYEQYF.

This clone was observed a handful of times. V gene TRBV7-2 combines with J gene TRBJ2-1; D remains ambiguous. The CDR3 loop spans 8 amino acids. In germline, CDR1 is SGHTA, CDR2 FQGNSA. The ends were cut back, 3 bases at V and 12 bases at J, with 0 bases in the middle. CDR3: CASSLQFF. The CDR3 DNA sequence: TGTGCCAGCAGCTTGCAGTTCTTC.

This clone has more than one count but fewer than ten. This rearrangement joins TRBV28 to TRBJ1-1; 9 bases line up with TRBD1. J was trimmed by 10 bases and V by 6 bases; bases with no gene match: 6. The germline gives CDR1 MDHEN, CDR2 SYDVKM. There are 12 residues in the CDR3. CDR3: CASRTGGLPAFF. The CDR3 bases are TGTGCCAGCAGGACAGGGGGACTGCCAGCTTTCTTT.